These 3 T cell receptor beta chains came from one sample sequenced in a study of early T cells in non-severe SARS-CoV-2 infection. TCRdb reanalysed the 5' RACE reads using MiXCR and keeps one entry per CDR3 protein. This table has more than 90,000 distinct CDR3 sequences, 8% to 13% appearing once. Sequencing was carried out using whole blood. Source of these receptors: an adult who was a healthcare worker with PCR-confirmed SARS-CoV-2 infection or an uninfected control (not recorded which).

J is TRBJ2-5 and V is TRBV5-1, with unresolved D. CDR1 is SGHRS and CDR2 is YFSETQ in the germline V gene. The CDR3 totals 13 residues. Trimming removed 1 base from V and 3 bases from J, with 7 bases in between. The CDR3 spells CASSLQPEETQYF. The CDR3 nucleotides are TGCGCCAGCAGCTTGCAACCAGAAGAGACCCAGTACTTC.

V usage is TRBV25-1 and J usage is TRBJ2-1; D gene uncertain. CDR1 is MGHDK and CDR2 is SYGVNS in the germline V gene. V was pared by 0 bases and J by 0 bases, with 9 bases between. The CDR3 spans 16 residues. DNA for the CDR3: TGTGCCAGCAGTGAATATGGCAGGAGCTCCTACAATGAGCAGTTCTTC. It specifies CASSEYGRSSYNEQFF.

This clonotype was seen ten or more times. V gene TRBV6-6 combines with J gene TRBJ1-5, with 8 bases matching TRBD1. The CDR3 covers 17 residues. V gave up 6 bases and J gave up 1 base; unmatched junction bases: 11. Germline V gives CDR1 MNHNY, CDR2 SVGAGI (reference sequence). CDR3 DNA: TGTGCCAGCAGACCTTCAGGGGGCGGTGAAAGCAATCAGCCCCAGCATTTT. Translating it yields CASRPSGGGESNQPQHF.